These 23 T cell receptor beta chains originate from one sample sequenced in a study of blood T cell repertoires in COVID-19. TCRdb's copy holds only in-frame clones and misses some; the assay was immunoSEQ multiplex PCR. The sample contains around 470,000 clones, roughly nine tenths of which appear only once. The sequencing sample was made of peripheral blood. All receptors come from a man aged 18 to 29 with COVID-19, enrolled during active disease.

The gene calls are TRBV5-4 and TRBJ1-5; D call uncertain. The CDR3 has 13 amino acids. Germline V gene lookup returns CDR1 SGHNT and CDR2 YYREEE (reference sequence). Trimming stripped 0 bases from V and 8 bases from J, with 9 bases between. The CDR3 bases are TGTGCCAGCAGCTTGGCCGGTCGGGAGCCCCAGCATTTT. Translating it yields CASSLAGREPQHF. The full variable domain, its missing parts supplied by reference TRBV5-4 and TRBJ1-5, is ETGVTQSPTHLIKTRGQQVTLRCSSQSGHNTVSWYQQALGQGPQFIFQYYREEENGRGNFPPRFSGLQFPNYSSELNVNALELDDSALYLCASSLAGREPQHFGDGTRLSIL.

This rearrangement joins TRBV6-2 or TRBV6-3 to TRBJ2-6; D not resolved. There are 16 residues in the CDR3. Germline CDR1 is MNHEY and CDR2 is SVGEGT. The V end was cut by 2 bases, the J end by 1 base, with 9 bases between. Here the CDR3 DNA reads TGTGCCAGCAGTTACGCAGTCGGGTCTGGGGCCAACGTCCTGACTTTC. Its translation is CASSYAVGSGANVLTF.

This chain links TRBV20-1 with TRBJ1-4; no clear D. The V end lost 3 bases, the J end lost 8 bases, and 13 bases lay between the germline ends. The CDR3 length is 13 residues. The germline CDR1 and CDR2 sequences are DFQATT and SNEGSKA (reference sequence). This chain's CDR3 is CSASTGSGEKLFF. The CDR3 region has the DNA TGCAGTGCTAGTACGGGCTCGGGGGAAAAACTGTTTTTT.

This clone was seen only a few times. V is TRBV9 and J is TRBJ1-2; the D gene is possibly TRBD1 (6 bases). The germline V and J ends were trimmed by 3 bases and 3 bases, with 18 bases remaining between them. Germline CDR1 reads SGDLS; CDR2 reads YYNGEE. The CDR3 spans 16 residues. The CDR3, as DNA: TGTGCCAGCAGCGAGGAGGACAGACCTCCTGACTATGGCTACACCTTC. This sequence encodes CASSEEDRPPDYGYTF.

This rearrangement joins TRBV2 to TRBJ1-1, with D hard to call. The germline gives CDR1 SNHLY, CDR2 FYNNEI. The CDR3 is 12 residues long. Trimming shortened V by 7 bases and J by 1 base, and 7 bases separated the two germline ends. This CDR3 is CASNRRNTEAFF. CDR3 bases: TGTGCCAGCAACCGCAGGAACACTGAAGCTTTCTTT.

The gene calls are TRBV2 and TRBJ2-3; 7 bases are shared with TRBD1. The CDR3 has 11 amino acids. Germline V lookup: CDR1 SNHLY, CDR2 FYNNEI. V lost 7 bases, J lost 7 bases, and 2 bases stayed unmatched. CDR3 in DNA: TGTGCCAGCATCAGGGGGTATACGCAGTATTTT. Its translation: CASIRGYTQYF.

The DNA for the CDR3 is TGTGCCAGCAGCGCAACAGGGTGGGGGGAGACCCAGTACTTC. As protein: CASSATGWGETQYF. The rearrangement links TRBV11-2 to TRBJ2-5; possible D gene TRBD1, 6 bases. Germline lookup yields CDR1 SGHAT and CDR2 FQNNGV. This CDR3 has 14 residues. V gave up 5 bases and J gave up 5 bases, with 15 bases separating them.

The rearrangement joins TRBV12-1 to TRBJ1-2; no DNA check was done on the table's D call, TRBD1. TRBV12-1 counts as a pseudogene. There are 14 residues in the CDR3. CDR3 loop: CASSDPTGRHGYTF. The CDR3 DNA sequence: TGTGCCAGCAGCGACCCGACAGGGCGCCATGGCTACACCTTC.

V and J are TRBV19 and TRBJ2-1, with D uncertain. Germline V gene data show CDR1 as LNHDA and CDR2 as SQIVND (reference sequence). CDR3 length: 11 residues. Trimming took off 6 bases at V and 9 bases at J, with 9 bases between the two ends. CDR3: CASSRVGEQFF. The CDR3 coding sequence is TGTGCCAGTAGCCGGGTGGGTGAGCAGTTCTTC.

The chain couples TRBV20-1 to TRBJ1-1; D is undetermined. There are 11 residues in the CDR3. Trimming cost V 2 bases and J 2 bases, with 3 bases left between them. Germline V gene sequence: CDR1 DFQATT, CDR2 SNEGSKA (reference sequence). In nucleotides, the CDR3 is TGCAGTGCTAGACTTAACACTGAAGCTTTCTTT. Amino acid sequence: CSARLNTEAFF.

This chain links TRBV5-6 with TRBJ2-7, with TRBD2 as a possible D gene (5 bases). This CDR3 spans 15 amino acids. The V gene lost 4 bases and the J gene lost 0 bases, with 14 bases spanning the gap. CDR1 and CDR2 from the germline V gene are SGHDT and YYEEEE. The CDR3 nucleotides read TGTGCCAGCAGCGATGCGGGCAGTTCCTCCTACGAGCAGTACTTC. It codes for CASSDAGSSSYEQYF.

The V call is TRBV2, the J call TRBJ2-7; TRBD2 is a possible D gene (5 bases). From germline, CDR1 is SNHLY and CDR2 FYNNEI. The V end lost 5 bases, the J end lost 0 bases, and 11 bases lay between the germline ends. The CDR3 consists of 14 residues. The CDR3 DNA sequence: TGTGCCAGCAGTTACTTAGGGAGCTCCTACGAGCAGTACTTC. It codes for CASSYLGSSYEQYF.

The chain is built from TRBV21-1 and TRBJ2-7; TRBD2, the table's D call, was not compared with the DNA. TRBV21-1 is described as a pseudogene. The CDR3 is made up of 18 amino acids. The CDR3 bases are TGTGCCAGCAGCTCCCGGGACAGTAGCGGGACCAACTCCTACGAGCAGTACTTC. This encodes CASSSRDSSGTNSYEQYF.

This clone was counted at least ten times. The V call is TRBV5-4, the J call TRBJ2-7; TRBD1 aligns across 7 bases. CDR3 length equals 15 residues. The trim removed 3 bases at V and 0 bases at J, leaving 6 bases unmatched. CDR1 SGHNT and CDR2 YYREEE come from the germline V gene (reference sequence). The CDR3, as DNA: TGTGCCAGCAGCTCAGGGGACAGACTCTCCTACGAGCAGTACTTC. This sequence encodes CASSSGDRLSYEQYF.

CDR3 sequence (DNA): TGTGCCACCAGTGATCGTAGACTAGCGGGAGGGCCAGGCACCGGGGAGCTGTTTTTT. This encodes CATSDRRLAGGPGTGELFF. This chain links TRBV24-1 with TRBJ2-2; TRBD2 matches 14 bases. V trimming: 3 bases; J trimming: 4 bases; junction bases outside the gene matches: 9. The germline V gene has CDR1 KGHDR and CDR2 SFDVKD. The CDR3 is 19 amino acids.

In this sample, this clone turned up a few times. V usage is TRBV7-2 and J usage is TRBJ2-7; possibly TRBD1 for D (6 bases). CDR3 length: 15 residues. The ends were cut back, 5 bases at V and 0 bases at J, with 14 bases in the middle. The V gene's germline CDR1 is SGHTA and CDR2 FQGNSA. Written as DNA, the CDR3 is TGTGCCAGCAGCAGAGGGGGATGGGGCTCCTACGAGCAGTACTTC. It yields the protein CASSRGGWGSYEQYF.

This chain uses TRBV29-1 with TRBJ1-5; D might be TRBD1 (5 bases). The CDR3 is made up of 14 amino acids. V lost 2 bases, J lost 3 bases, and 11 bases lay in between. Germline CDR1 and CDR2: SQVTM and ANQGSEA. CDR3 nucleotide sequence: TGCAGCGTTGAAAGGCGGGACCACAATCAGCCCCAGCATTTT. It yields the protein CSVERRDHNQPQHF. The variable domain in full, with the rest retrieved from reference TRBV29-1 and TRBJ1-5, is SAVISQKPSRDICQRGTSLTIQCQVDSQVTMMFWYRQQPGQSLTLIATANQGSEATYESGFVIDKFPISRPNLTFSTLTVSNMSPEDSSIYLCSVERRDHNQPQHFGDGTRLSIL.

The rearrangement links TRBV4-1 to TRBJ2-7; tentatively, D is TRBD1 (5 bases). The CDR3 spans 15 residues. V shed 1 base and J shed 1 base, with 11 bases lying between them. The germline gives CDR1 MGHRA, CDR2 YSYEKL. The CDR3: CASSQAGIGSYEQYF. CDR3 bases: TGCGCCAGCAGCCAAGCAGGGATTGGATCCTACGAGCAGTACTTC.

The chain couples TRBV19 to TRBJ1-1; 7 bases align to TRBD1. CDR1 LNHDA and CDR2 SQIVND come from the germline V gene (reference sequence). The CDR3 totals 15 residues. V shed 2 bases, J shed 3 bases, and the junction held 6 bases outside the gene matches. The CDR3: CASSISGDSHTEAFF. CDR3 in DNA: TGTGCCAGTAGTATATCGGGGGACAGCCACACTGAAGCTTTCTTT.

This rearrangement joins TRBV10-3 to TRBJ2-7, with D maybe TRBD1 (5 bases). Germline V CDR1 and CDR2: ENHRY, SYGVKD. This CDR3 is 14 amino acids long. V dropped 3 bases and J dropped 5 bases, with 14 bases sitting between them. The CDR3 loop is CAISDPSGRHEQYF. The CDR3 bases are TGTGCCATCAGTGATCCTTCAGGGCGCCACGAGCAGTACTTC.

This clone was seen more than once but under ten times. An end of the junction differs from the germline gene, which may be a read error. J is TRBJ1-1 and V is TRBV15, with D hard to call. The CDR3 runs to 16 residues. CDR1 and CDR2 (germline): LNHNV, YYDKDF (reference sequence). The CDR3 nucleotides read TGTGCCACCAGCAGAGATGTAGCGGGCGCGGGAACTGAAGCTTTATTT. Protein: CATSRDVAGAGTEALF.

V usage is TRBV5-1 and J usage is TRBJ2-2; 13 bases align to TRBD2. The V and J ends lost 2 bases and 7 bases, in that order; junction bases with no gene match: 11. CDR3 length: 18 amino acids. Germline CDR1 and CDR2: SGHRS and YFSETQ. The chain's CDR3 is CASSLSYGLAGVGGELFF. As DNA, the CDR3 is TGCGCCAGCAGCTTATCATACGGACTAGCGGGAGTCGGCGGGGAGCTGTTTTTT.

J is TRBJ2-7 and V is TRBV11-2; TRBD2 matches at 7 bases. The CDR3 totals 17 residues. Losses at the gene ends were 5 bases for V and 7 bases for J; bases not matched to a gene: 20. Germline-derived CDR1 and CDR2 are SGHAT and FQNNGV. The DNA for the CDR3 is TGTGCCAGCAGCCCAGCACTGCGACGGGCAGCGGGGCCTGAGCAGTACTTC. This translates into CASSPALRRAAGPEQYF.